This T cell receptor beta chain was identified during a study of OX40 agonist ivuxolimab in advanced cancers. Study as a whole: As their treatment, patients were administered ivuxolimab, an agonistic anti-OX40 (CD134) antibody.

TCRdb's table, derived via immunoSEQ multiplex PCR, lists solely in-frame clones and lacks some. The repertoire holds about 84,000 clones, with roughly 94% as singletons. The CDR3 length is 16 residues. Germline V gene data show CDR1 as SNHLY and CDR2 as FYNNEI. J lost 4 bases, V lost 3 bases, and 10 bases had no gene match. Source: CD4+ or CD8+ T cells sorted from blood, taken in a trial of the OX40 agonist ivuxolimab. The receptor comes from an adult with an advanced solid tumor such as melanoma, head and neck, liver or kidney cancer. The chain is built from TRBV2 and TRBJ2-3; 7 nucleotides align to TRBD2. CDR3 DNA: TGTGCCAGCAGTGACGTTTCGGGAGGTGGACCAGATACGCAGTATTTT. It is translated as CASSDVSGGGPDTQYF. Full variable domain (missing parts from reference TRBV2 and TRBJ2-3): EPEVTQTPSHQVTQMGQEVILRCVPISNHLYFYWYRQILGQKVEFLVSFYNNEISEKSEIFDDQFSVERPDGSNFTLKIRSTKLEDSAMYFCASSDVSGGGPDTQYFGPGTRLTVL.